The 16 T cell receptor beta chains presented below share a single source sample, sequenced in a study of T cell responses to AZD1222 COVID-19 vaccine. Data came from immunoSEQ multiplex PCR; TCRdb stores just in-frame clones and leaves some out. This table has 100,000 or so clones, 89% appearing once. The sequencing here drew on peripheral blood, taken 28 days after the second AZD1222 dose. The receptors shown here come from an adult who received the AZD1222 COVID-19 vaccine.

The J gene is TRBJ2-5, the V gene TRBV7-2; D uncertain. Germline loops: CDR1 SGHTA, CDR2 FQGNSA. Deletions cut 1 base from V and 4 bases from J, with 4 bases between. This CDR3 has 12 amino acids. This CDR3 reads CASSLVGETQYF. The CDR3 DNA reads TGTGCCAGCAGCTTAGTGGGAGAGACCCAGTACTTC.

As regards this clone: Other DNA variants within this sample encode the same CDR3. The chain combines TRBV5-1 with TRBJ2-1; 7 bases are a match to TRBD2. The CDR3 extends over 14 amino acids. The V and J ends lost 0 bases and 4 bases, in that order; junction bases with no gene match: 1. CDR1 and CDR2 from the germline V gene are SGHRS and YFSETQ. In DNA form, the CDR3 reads TGCGCCAGCAGCTTGGGCGGGAGTTACAATGAGCAGTTCTTC. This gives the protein CASSLGGSYNEQFF.

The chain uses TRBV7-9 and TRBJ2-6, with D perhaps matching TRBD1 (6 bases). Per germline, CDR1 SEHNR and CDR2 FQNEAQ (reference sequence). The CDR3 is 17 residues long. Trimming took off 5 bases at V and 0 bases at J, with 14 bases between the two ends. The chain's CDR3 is CASSLSGTNSGANVLTF. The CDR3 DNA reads TGTGCCAGCAGCCTGTCCGGGACAAACTCTGGGGCCAACGTCCTGACTTTC. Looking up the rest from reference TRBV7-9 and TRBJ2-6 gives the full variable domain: DTGVSQNPRHKITKRGQNVTFRCDPISEHNRLYWYRQTLGQGPEFLTYFQNEAQLEKSRLLSDRFSAERPKGSFSTLEIQRTEQGDSAMYLCASSLSGTNSGANVLTFGAGSRLTVL.

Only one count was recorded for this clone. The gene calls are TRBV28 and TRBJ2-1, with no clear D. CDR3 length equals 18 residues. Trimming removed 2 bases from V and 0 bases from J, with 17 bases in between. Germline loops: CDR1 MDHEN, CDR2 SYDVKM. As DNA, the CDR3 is TGTGCCAGCAGTTTAGGGTCTTCCATAGACCTCTCCTACAATGAGCAGTTCTTC. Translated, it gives CASSLGSSIDLSYNEQFF. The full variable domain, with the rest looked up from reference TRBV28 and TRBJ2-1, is DVKVTQSSRYLVKRTGEKVFLECVQDMDHENMFWYRQDPGLGLRLIYFSYDVKMKEKGDIPEGYSVSREKKERFSLILESASTNQTSMYLCASSLGSSIDLSYNEQFFGPGTRLTVL.

The CDR3 nucleotides read TGCGCCAGCAGCCCGGGACAGGTGCGGACTGAAGCTTTCTTT. Its protein is CASSPGQVRTEAFF. The chain links TRBV5-1 to TRBJ1-1; 8 bases agree with TRBD1. The germline V gene encodes CDR1 SGHRS and CDR2 YFSETQ. J was trimmed by 5 bases and V by 4 bases; bases with no gene match: 7. The length of the CDR3 is 14 residues.

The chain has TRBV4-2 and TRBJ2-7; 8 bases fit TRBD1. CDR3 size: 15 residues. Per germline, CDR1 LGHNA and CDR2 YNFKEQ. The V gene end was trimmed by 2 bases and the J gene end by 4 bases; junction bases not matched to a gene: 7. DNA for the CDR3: TGTGCCAGCAGCCAACAGGGGGCGAAGGGATACGAGCAGTACTTC. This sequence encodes CASSQQGAKGYEQYF.

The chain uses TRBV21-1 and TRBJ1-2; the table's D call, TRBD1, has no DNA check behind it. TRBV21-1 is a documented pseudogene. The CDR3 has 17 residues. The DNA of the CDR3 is TGTGCCAGCACCAACCGGGACAGGGTCGGTAAGCGATATGGCTACACCTTC. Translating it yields CASTNRDRVGKRYGYTF.

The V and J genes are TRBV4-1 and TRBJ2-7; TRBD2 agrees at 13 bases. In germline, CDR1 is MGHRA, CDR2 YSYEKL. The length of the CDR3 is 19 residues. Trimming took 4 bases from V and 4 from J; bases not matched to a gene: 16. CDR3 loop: CASSLREATSGRAMYEQYF. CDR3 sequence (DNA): TGCGCCAGCAGCCTTAGAGAGGCCACTAGCGGGAGGGCCATGTACGAGCAGTACTTC.

The CDR3 sequence: CASRGTSLYEQYF. In DNA, the CDR3 is TGTGCCAGCAGGGGGACATCCCTTTACGAGCAGTACTTC. The V call is TRBV6-6, the J call TRBJ2-7; weak D call: TRBD1 (6 bases). CDR1 is MNHNY, CDR2 SVGAGI, per germline (reference sequence). The V end was cut by 6 bases, the J end by 4 bases, with 13 bases between. The CDR3 loop spans 13 amino acids.

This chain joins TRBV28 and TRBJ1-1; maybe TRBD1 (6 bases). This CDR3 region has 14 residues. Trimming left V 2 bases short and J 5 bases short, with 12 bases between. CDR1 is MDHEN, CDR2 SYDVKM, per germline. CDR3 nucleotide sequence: TGTGCCAGCAGTTTACGGGGGGCGCGGACTGAAGCTTTCTTT. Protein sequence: CASSLRGARTEAFF.

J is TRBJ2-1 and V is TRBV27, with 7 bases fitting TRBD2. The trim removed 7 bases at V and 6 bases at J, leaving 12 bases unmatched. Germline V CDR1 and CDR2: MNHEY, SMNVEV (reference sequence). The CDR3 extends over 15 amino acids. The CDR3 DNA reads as TGTGCCAGCAACCCCAGCGGGGCTAGGCCCAATGAGCAGTTCTTC. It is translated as CASNPSGARPNEQFF.

Here the CDR3 DNA reads TGTGCCAGCAGCGGGGGGGGACAGACCCGCTATGGCTACACCTTC. The encoded protein is CASSGGGQTRYGYTF. The chain carries TRBV5-6 and TRBJ1-2, with 7 bases matching TRBD1. With 4 bases clipped from V and 4 bases from J, the junction kept 10 bases outside the gene matches. CDR3 size: 15 residues. Germline CDR1 SGHDT, CDR2 YYEEEE.

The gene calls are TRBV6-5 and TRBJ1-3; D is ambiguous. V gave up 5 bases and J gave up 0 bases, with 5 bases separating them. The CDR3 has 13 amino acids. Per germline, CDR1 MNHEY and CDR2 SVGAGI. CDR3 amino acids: CASSPISGNTIYF. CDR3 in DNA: TGTGCCAGCAGTCCTATCTCTGGAAACACCATATATTTT.

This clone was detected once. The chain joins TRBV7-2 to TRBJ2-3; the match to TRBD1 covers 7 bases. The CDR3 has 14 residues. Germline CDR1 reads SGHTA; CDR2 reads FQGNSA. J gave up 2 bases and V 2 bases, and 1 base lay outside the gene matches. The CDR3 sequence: CASSLQGDTDTQYF. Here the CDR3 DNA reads TGTGCCAGCAGCTTACAGGGGGACACAGATACGCAGTATTTT.

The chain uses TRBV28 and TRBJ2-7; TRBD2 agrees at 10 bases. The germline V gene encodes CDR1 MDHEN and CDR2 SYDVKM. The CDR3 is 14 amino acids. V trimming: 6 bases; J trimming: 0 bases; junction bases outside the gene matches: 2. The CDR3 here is CASRGLAVSYEQYF. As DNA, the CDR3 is TGTGCCAGCAGAGGACTAGCGGTCTCCTACGAGCAGTACTTC.

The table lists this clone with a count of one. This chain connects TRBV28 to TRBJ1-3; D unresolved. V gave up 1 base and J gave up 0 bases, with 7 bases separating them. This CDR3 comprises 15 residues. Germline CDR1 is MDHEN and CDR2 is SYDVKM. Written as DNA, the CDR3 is TGTGCCAGCAGTTTATTAACAGTCTCTGGAAACACCATATATTTT. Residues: CASSLLTVSGNTIYF.